The entry below describes one T cell receptor (beta chain). The data belong to a study of CD8+CD57+ T cells in acquired aplastic anemia. Before being chosen for sequencing, patients had shown CD8+CD57+ cell expansion by flow cytometry. Severe acquired aplastic anemia was present in all patients. V was shortened by 0 bases and J by 5 bases, with 5 bases between the two germline ends. CDR3 length: 13 amino acids. The germline V gene encodes CDR1 KGHDR and CDR2 SFDVKD. Genomic DNA, the template, was used for profiling of the TCR beta VDJ and CDR3. TCRdb used MiXCR to reprocess the reads, holding one entry per CDR3 protein. The repertoire consists of about 150,000 distinct CDR3 sequences, with roughly half occurring once and the leading ten covering approximately 12%.

Sequenced: sorted CD4+, CD8+, or CD8+CD57+ T cells (not recorded which) from PBMCs. This chain connects TRBV24-1 to TRBJ2-3, with D possibly TRBD2 on 5 matching bases. The receptor was isolated from a human donor with aplastic anemia. Here the CDR3 reads CATSDLRGDTQYF. DNA of the CDR3: TGTGCCACCAGTGATTTGCGGGGAGATACGCAGTATTTT.